This is a list of T cell receptor beta chains from one sample in a study of blood T cell repertoires in COVID-19. The protocol was immunoSEQ multiplex PCR, while the TCRdb copy is restricted to in-frame clones and leaves out a portion. Altogether 150,000 to 200,000 clones are present, roughly 88% being singletons, with the ten largest covering 13% to 15%. Input material: PBMCs or T cells enriched from blood (not recorded which). The receptor set was obtained from a man in his fifties who had recovered from COVID-19. Both conserved end residues are part of each CDR3. A D gene is named only where the DNA matches it firmly. The size field is filled for only some rows; it gives once, few, many or a size class.

TRBJ2-5 | NA | TRBV2 | NA | CASSDWGPQETQYF | TGTGCCAGCAGTGATTGGGGGCCCCAAGAGACCCAGTACTTC
TRBJ1-5 | NA | TRBV27 | TRBD1 | CASSFRQGANQPQHF | TGTGCCAGCAGTTTTAGACAGGGCGCCAATCAGCCCCAGCATTTT
TRBJ1-2 | NA | TRBV13 | NA | CASSFNRANYGYTF | TGTGCCAGCAGCTTTAACCGAGCAAACTATGGCTACACCTTC
TRBJ1-1 | few | TRBV2 | NA | CASTEEVNTEAFF | TGTGCCAGCACAGAGGAGGTGAACACTGAAGCTTTCTTT
TRBJ2-2 | NA | TRBV6-5 | NA | CASSPPGDAGELFF | TGTGCCAGCAGCCCCCCCGGGGATGCCGGGGAGCTGTTTTTT
TRBJ1-6 | NA | TRBV6-5 | NA | CASSYSGQGSSPLHF | TGTGCCAGCAGTTACTCTGGGCAGGGGAGTTCACCCCTCCACTTT
TRBJ1-6 | NA | TRBV5-4 | NA | CASSWTDWDNSPLHF | TGTGCCAGCAGCTGGACAGATTGGGATAATTCACCCCTCCACTTT
TRBJ2-1 | NA | TRBV10-1 | TRBD2 | CASSDRRGGSYNEQFF | TGCGCCAGCAGTGATCGTCGGGGGGGATCCTACAATGAGCAGTTCTTC
TRBJ1-4 | NA | TRBV3-1/TRBV3-2 | NA | CASSLRLGGENEKLFF | TGTGCCAGCAGCCTACGCCTGGGCGGGGAAAATGAAAAACTGTTTTTT
TRBJ2-5 | once | TRBV7-9 | TRBD2 | CASGLAGDETQYF | TGTGCCAGCGGACTAGCGGGGGACGAGACCCAGTACTTC
TRBJ1-1 | NA | TRBV7-9 | NA | CASSPNGMNTEAFF | TGTGCCAGCAGCCCCAATGGCATGAACACTGAAGCTTTCTTT
TRBJ1-2 | NA | TRBV13 | TRBD1 | CASSRTGPNGPYGYTF | TGTGCCAGCAGCCGGACAGGGCCAAATGGGCCATATGGCTACACCTTC
TRBJ2-5 | NA | TRBV10-1 | TRBD2 | CASSASGGGQETQYF | TGCGCCAGCAGTGCTAGCGGCGGAGGGCAAGAGACCCAGTACTTC
TRBJ2-7 | NA | TRBV11-2 | NA | CASSLGPGHYYEQYF | TGTGCCAGCAGCTTAGGTCCGGGACACTACTACGAGCAGTACTTC
TRBJ1-2 | NA | TRBV6-5 | NA | CASSTNSQPSYGYTF | TGTGCCAGCAGTACGAATAGCCAGCCCAGCTATGGCTACACCTTC
TRBJ2-5 | NA | TRBV5-1 | NA | CASSLVAGSGETQYF | TGCGCCAGCAGCTTGGTGGCAGGGTCAGGGGAGACCCAGTACTTC
TRBJ1-1 | once | TRBV7-2 | NA | CASSLAGGLTEAFF | TGTGCCAGCAGCCTAGCGGGGGGGCTCACTGAAGCTTTCTTT
TRBJ2-1 | many | TRBV10-3 | TRBD1 | CAISESQDRGHEQFF | TGTGCCATCAGTGAGTCACAGGACAGGGGGCATGAGCAGTTCTTC
TRBJ1-5 | NA | TRBV6-5 | NA | CASSYAQYSNQPQHF | TGTGCCAGCAGTTACGCCCAGTATAGCAATCAGCCCCAGCATTTT